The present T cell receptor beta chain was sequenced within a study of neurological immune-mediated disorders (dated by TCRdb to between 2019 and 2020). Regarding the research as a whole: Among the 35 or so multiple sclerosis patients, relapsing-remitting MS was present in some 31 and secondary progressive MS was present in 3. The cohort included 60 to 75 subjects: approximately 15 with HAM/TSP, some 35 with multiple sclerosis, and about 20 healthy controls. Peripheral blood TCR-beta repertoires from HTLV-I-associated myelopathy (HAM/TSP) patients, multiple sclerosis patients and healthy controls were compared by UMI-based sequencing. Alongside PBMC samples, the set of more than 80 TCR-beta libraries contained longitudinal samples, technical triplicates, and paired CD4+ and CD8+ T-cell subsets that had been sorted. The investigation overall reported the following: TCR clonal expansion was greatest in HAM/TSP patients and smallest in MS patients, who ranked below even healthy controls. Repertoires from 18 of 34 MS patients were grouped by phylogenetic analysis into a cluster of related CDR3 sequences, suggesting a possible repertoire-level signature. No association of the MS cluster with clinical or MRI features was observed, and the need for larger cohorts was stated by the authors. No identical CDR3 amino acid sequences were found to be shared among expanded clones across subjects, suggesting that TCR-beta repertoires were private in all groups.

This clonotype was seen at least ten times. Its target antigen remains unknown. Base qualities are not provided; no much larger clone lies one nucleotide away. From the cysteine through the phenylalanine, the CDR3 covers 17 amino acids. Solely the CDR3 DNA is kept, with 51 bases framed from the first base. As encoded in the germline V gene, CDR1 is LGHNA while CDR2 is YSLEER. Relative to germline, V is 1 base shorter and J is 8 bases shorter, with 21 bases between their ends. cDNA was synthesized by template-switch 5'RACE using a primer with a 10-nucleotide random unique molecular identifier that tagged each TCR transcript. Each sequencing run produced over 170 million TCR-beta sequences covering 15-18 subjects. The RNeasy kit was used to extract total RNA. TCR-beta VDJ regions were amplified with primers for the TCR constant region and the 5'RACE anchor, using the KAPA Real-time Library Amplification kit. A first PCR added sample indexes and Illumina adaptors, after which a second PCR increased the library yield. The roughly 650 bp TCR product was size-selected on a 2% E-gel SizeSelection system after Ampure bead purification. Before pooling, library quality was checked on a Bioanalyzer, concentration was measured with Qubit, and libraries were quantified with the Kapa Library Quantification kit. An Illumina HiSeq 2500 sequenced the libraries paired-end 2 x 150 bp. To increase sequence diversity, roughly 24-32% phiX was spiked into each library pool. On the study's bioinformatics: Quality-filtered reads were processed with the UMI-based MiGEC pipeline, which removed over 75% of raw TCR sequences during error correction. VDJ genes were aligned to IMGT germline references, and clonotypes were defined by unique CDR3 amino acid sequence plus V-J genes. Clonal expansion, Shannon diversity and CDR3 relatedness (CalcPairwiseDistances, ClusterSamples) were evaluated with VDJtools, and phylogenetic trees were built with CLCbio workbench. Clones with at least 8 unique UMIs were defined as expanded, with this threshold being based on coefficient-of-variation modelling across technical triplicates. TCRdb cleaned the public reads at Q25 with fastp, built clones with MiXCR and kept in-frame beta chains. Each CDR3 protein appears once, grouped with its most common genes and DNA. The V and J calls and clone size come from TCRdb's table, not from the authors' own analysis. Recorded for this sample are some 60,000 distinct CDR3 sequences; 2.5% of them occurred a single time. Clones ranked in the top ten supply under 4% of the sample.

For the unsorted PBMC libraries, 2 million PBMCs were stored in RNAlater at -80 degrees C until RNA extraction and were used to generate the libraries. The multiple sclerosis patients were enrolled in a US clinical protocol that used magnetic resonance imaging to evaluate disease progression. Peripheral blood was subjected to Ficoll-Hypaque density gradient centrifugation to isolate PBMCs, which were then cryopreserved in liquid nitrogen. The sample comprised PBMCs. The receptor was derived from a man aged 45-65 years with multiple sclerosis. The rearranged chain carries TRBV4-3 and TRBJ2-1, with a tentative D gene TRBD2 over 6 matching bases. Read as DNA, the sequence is TGCGCCAGCAGCCAAGTCCAGTGGGGGACGCGGGACGATGAGCAGTTCTTC. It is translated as CASSQVQWGTRDDEQFF.